The source of this TCR beta chain is a study of Graves' ophthalmopathy and Graves' hyperthyroidism. Amplified material comprised TCR beta CDR3 regions derived from RNA transcripts. In the first round, RT-PCR was carried out with HTBI primers, and a multiplex PCR formed the second round. MiXCR was run by TCRdb on the multiplex PCR reads, yielding one entry per CDR3 protein. This sample has 200,000 to 300,000 distinct CDR3 sequences; about 47% occur once, and the top ten carry approximately 44%. Between the trimmed V and J ends, which lost 5 bases and 0 bases, there was a span of 13 bases. The CDR3 length is 15 residues. Germline CDR1 reads LNHDA; CDR2 reads SQIVND (reference sequence).

The sample taken for sequencing was peripheral blood. The TCR sequence derives from an adult man with Graves' ophthalmopathy. This sequence joins TRBV19 and TRBJ2-5; D unresolved. The CDR3 region has the DNA TGTGCCAGTAGTTACGGAATATCTTACCAAGAGACCCAGTACTTC. This encodes CASSYGISYQETQYF.